Sequencing of this TCR beta chain was carried out in a study of radiotherapy plus CTLA-4 blockade in lung cancer. Only in-frame clones appear in the TCRdb table, and some are missing; sequencing was by immunoSEQ multiplex PCR. Of 80,000 or so clones listed, 84% are singletons. The CDR3 has 13 amino acids. Germline-derived CDR1 and CDR2 are SGHTA and FQGNSA. As for this clone: Antigen specificity is unknown. A junction boundary mismatches the germline segment, possibly from a read error.

General study points: Clones derived from tumor TCRs expanded in blood after radiotherapy plus ipilimumab. The best predictor of response was reported to be early blood T cell clone dynamics, with interferon-beta.

This receptor was taken from a human donor with non-small cell lung cancer who had stable disease on radiotherapy plus ipilimumab. The gene calls are TRBV7-2 and TRBJ2-1; D might be TRBD2 (6 bases). The sequences come from peripheral blood, collected from a patient treated with radiotherapy plus ipilimumab. The CDR3 spells CASSLSTSYEKFF. The CDR3 DNA is TGTGCCAGCAGCTTATCTACTAGCTATGAGAAGTTCTTC.